The sequence of this T cell receptor beta chain was determined in a study of T cell clonality in common variable immunodeficiency. Trimming pared 5 bases from V and 9 bases from J, leaving 11 bases between. Germline V lookup: CDR1 LNHDA, CDR2 SQIVND (reference sequence). This CDR3 region has 12 residues. Sequencing was performed with immunoSEQ multiplex PCR; in TCRdb, only in-frame clones are kept and a portion is missing. The sample shows roughly 14,000 clones, none of them appearing just once. Study results and caveats: In common variable immunodeficiency, TCR beta chains reportedly carried fewer deletions and N-nucleotide insertions.

All CVID subjects were on immunoglobulin replacement for at least one year. This clone has more than one count but fewer than ten. The antigen is unknown. Read sequence stops 3 residues before the CDR3 end, and the germline J gene provides the missing end. The V and J genes are TRBV19 and TRBJ2-4, with D tentatively TRBD1 (6 bases). The TCR originated in a human donor with common variable immunodeficiency. Sequenced input: peripheral blood mononuclear cells. The CDR3 here is CASSVDRFIQYF. The CDR3 bases that were read are TGTGCCAGTAGTGTGGACAGATTCATT.